The entry that follows covers one T cell receptor beta chain sequence. The data were obtained in a study of T cells in Graves' hyperthyroidism and ophthalmopathy. TCR beta CDR3 regions were amplified from RNA transcripts. When the TCR CDR3 underwent first-round RT-PCR, the HTBI primer set was used. TCRdb used MiXCR to reprocess the multiplex PCR reads, holding one entry per CDR3 protein. The sample gives fewer than 250,000 distinct CDR3 sequences, roughly 18% of which show up once; under 65% is in the top ten. Sample: blood. The sequence was obtained from a man aged 50 or older with Graves' hyperthyroidism.

The CDR3 DNA reads as TGTGCCAGTAGTATTGGGACTCCACTCGGGCCCCAGCATTTT. As protein: CASSIGTPLGPQHF. The rearrangement joins TRBV19 to TRBJ1-5; D perhaps matches TRBD1 (5 bases). V dropped 3 bases and J dropped 9 bases, with 15 bases sitting between them. The CDR3 is 14 residues long. In germline, CDR1 is LNHDA, CDR2 SQIVND (reference sequence). The entire variable domain, with the rest obtained from reference TRBV19 and TRBJ1-5, is as follows: DGGITQSPKYLFRKEGQNVTLSCEQNLNHDAMYWYRQDPGQGLRLIYYSQIVNDFQKGDIAEGYSVSREKKESFPLTVTSAQKNPTAFYLCASSIGTPLGPQHFGDGTRLSIL.